This T cell receptor beta chain was retrieved from a study of T cells in Graves' hyperthyroidism and ophthalmopathy. Whole-study results and caveats: Median prediction lead before ophthalmopathy onset was 5 to 7 months with the model.

Disease duration was under 3 months in the ophthalmopathy patients, who also had a Clinical Activity Score of at least 3 and a NOSPECS grade of at least 4. TCR beta CDR3 regions were amplified from RNA. The study used the HTBI primer set for a first-round RT-PCR of the TCR CDR3. TCRdb passed the multiplex PCR reads through MiXCR, listing each CDR3 protein once. The sample contains roughly 280,000 distinct CDR3 sequences, about 15% of which appear only once. This clonotype was found a few times. Its target is not known. One junction end disagrees with the germline gene, perhaps due to a read error. This TCR was sampled from a woman aged 60-70 years with Graves' ophthalmopathy. Sequenced input: blood.

CDR3 sequence reads: CSARDPRAGTDAQYF. The CDR3 DNA sequence: TGCAGTGCTAGAGATCCAAGGGCTGGCACAGATGCGCAGTATTTT. V usage is TRBV20-1 and J usage is TRBJ2-3, with D uncertain. From germline, CDR1 is DFQATT and CDR2 SNEGSKA (reference sequence). The CDR3 spans 15 residues.